These T cell receptor beta chains were read from a single sample in a study of blood T cell repertoires in COVID-19. Produced via immunoSEQ multiplex PCR; TCRdb's table is partial and in-frame only. The sample yields 120,000 to 150,000 clones, around four fifths seen once. The sequencing sample was made of peripheral blood. These receptors came from a woman aged 40 to 55 with active or convalescent COVID-19. CDR3s include the opening cysteine and the closing phenylalanine or tryptophan. Fields, in order: V gene, D gene, clone size, J gene, CDR3 protein, CDR3 DNA. A D gene is named only where the DNA matches it firmly. The size of a clone is reported for some rows only, either as once, few or many, or as a class for expanded clones.

>TRBV29-1|-|-|TRBJ1-3
CSAFFPGSGNTIYF
TGCAGCGCCTTCTTTCCGGGGTCCGGAAACACCATATATTTT
>TRBV28|-|-|TRBJ1-1
CASRLYRLGNTEAFF
TGTGCCAGCAGGCTATATCGACTTGGGAACACTGAAGCTTTCTTT
>TRBV4-3|-|-|TRBJ1-1
CASSQGSGLANTEAFF
TGCGCCAGCAGCCAAGGGTCAGGACTTGCGAACACTGAAGCTTTCTTT
>TRBV5-3|TRBD1|-|TRBJ2-7
CARRKGTGEKNEQYF
TGTGCCAGAAGAAAAGGGACAGGGGAGAAGAACGAGCAGTACTTC
>TRBV10-1|-|-|TRBJ1-5
CASSGTRGQPQHF
TGCGCCAGCAGTGGGACAAGGGGCCAGCCCCAGCATTTT
>TRBV30|-|-|TRBJ2-3
CAWSWVAEDTQYF
TGTGCCTGGAGTTGGGTAGCAGAGGATACGCAGTATTTT
>TRBV24-1|-|-|TRBJ1-1
CATSDRGNTEAFF
TGTGCCACCAGTGACAGGGGAAACACTGAAGCTTTCTTT
>TRBV7-2|-|-|TRBJ1-2
CASSLPAYGYTF
TGTGCCAGCAGCTTACCAGCGTATGGCTACACCTTC
>TRBV14|-|-|TRBJ1-5
CASSPGYGNQPQHF
TGTGCCAGCAGCCCCGGGTATGGGAATCAGCCCCAGCATTTT
>TRBV18|-|-|TRBJ2-7
CASSPSTDSSYEQYF
TGTGCCAGCTCACCTTCGACAGATAGCTCCTACGAGCAGTACTTC
>TRBV19|TRBD1|-|TRBJ1-1
CASNSDRGRTEAFF
TGTGCCAGTAATTCGGACAGGGGGCGAACTGAAGCTTTCTTT
>TRBV30|TRBD1|-|TRBJ1-6
CAWSAAPPGQEYSPLHF
TGTGCCTGGAGTGCCGCCCCCCCGGGACAGGAATATTCACCCCTCCACTTT
>TRBV23-1|-|-|TRBJ1-4
CASSQSPGYREKLFF
TGCGCCAGCAGTCAATCTCCCGGGTATCGGGAAAAACTGTTTTTT
>TRBV7-2|-|-|TRBJ2-5
CASSTRQMGSRETQYF
TGTGCCAGCAGCACCCGACAGATGGGGTCTCGGGAGACCCAGTACTTC
>TRBV2|-|once|TRBJ2-1
CASQVAEIVSEQFF
TGTGCCAGCCAAGTAGCAGAGATAGTTAGTGAGCAGTTCTTC
>TRBV6-6|TRBD2|-|TRBJ2-7
CASRQLAKSYEQYF
TGTGCCAGCAGACAACTAGCGAAGAGCTACGAGCAGTACTTC
>TRBV18|-|few|TRBJ1-4
CASSPAAAAVNEKLFF
TGTGCCAGCTCACCGGCGGCGGCTGCTGTAAATGAAAAACTGTTTTTT
>TRBV27|-|-|TRBJ1-1
CASSLFPTGTEAFF
TGTGCCAGCAGTTTATTTCCGACGGGCACTGAAGCTTTCTTT
>TRBV7-2|TRBD1|-|TRBJ2-7
CASSFSPAGQGARYEQYF
TGTGCCAGCAGCTTTTCCCCGGCCGGACAGGGGGCCCGCTACGAGCAGTACTTC
>TRBV6-5|TRBD1|-|TRBJ1-1
CASRPDRVGLAFF
TGTGCCAGCAGACCGGACAGGGTCGGGTTGGCTTTCTTT
>TRBV6-6|-|-|TRBJ2-1
CASSQSSSYNEQFF
TGTGCCAGCTCTCAGTCTTCCTCCTACAATGAGCAGTTCTTC
>TRBV7-9|-|-|TRBJ1-1
CASSWTGTSNTEAFF
TGTGCCAGCAGCTGGACCGGGACATCGAACACTGAAGCTTTCTTT
>TRBV4-3|-|-|TRBJ2-5
CASSQWAVQETQYF
TGCGCCAGCAGCCAATGGGCAGTCCAAGAGACCCAGTACTTC
>TRBV29-1|-|-|TRBJ1-5
CSVRGSNQPQHF
TGCAGCGTGCGGGGGTCCAATCAGCCCCAGCATTTT
>TRBV11-3|-|-|TRBJ2-7
CASSQTGISYEQYF
TGTGCCAGCAGCCAGACAGGAATCTCCTACGAGCAGTACTTC
>TRBV18|TRBD1|-|TRBJ1-1
CASSPGTGRGEAFF
TGTGCCAGCTCACCCGGGACAGGGCGCGGTGAAGCTTTCTTT
>TRBV27|TRBD2|-|TRBJ2-5
CASSLGGRDETQYF
TGTGCCAGCAGTTTAGGGGGGAGGGATGAGACCCAGTACTTC
>TRBV28|-|-|TRBJ1-2
CASSFQGGWNGYTF
TGTGCCAGCAGTTTCCAGGGAGGTTGGAATGGCTACACCTTC
>TRBV28|-|few|TRBJ1-5
CASSLIFSRDSNQPQHF
TGTGCCAGCAGTTTAATTTTTTCGAGGGATAGCAATCAGCCCCAGCATTTT
>TRBV10-3|TRBD2|-|TRBJ2-5
CAMGGWETQYF
TGTGCCATGGGAGGGTGGGAGACCCAGTACTTC
>TRBV19|-|-|TRBJ1-1
CASSIAAGGNTEAFF
TGTGCCAGTAGTATAGCCGCGGGGGGGAACACTGAAGCTTTCTTT
>TRBV6-6|-|-|TRBJ1-1
CASSRPGLGTEAFF
TGTGCCAGCAGTCGCCCGGGGTTGGGAACTGAAGCTTTCTTT
>TRBV10-3|-|-|TRBJ1-4
CAISGQDEKLFF
TGTGCCATCAGTGGGCAGGATGAAAAACTGTTTTTT
>TRBV5-1|-|-|TRBJ2-2
CASSGGTVRTGELFF
TGCGCCAGCTCTGGGGGGACCGTAAGAACCGGGGAGCTGTTTTTT
>TRBV11-2|-|-|TRBJ1-3
CASSPNPYSGNTIYF
TGTGCCAGCAGCCCTAATCCCTACTCTGGAAACACCATATATTTT
>TRBV19|-|-|TRBJ2-1
CASSIEPSRNEQFF
TGTGCCAGTAGTATAGAACCTAGCCGAAATGAGCAGTTCTTC
>TRBV11-3|-|-|TRBJ1-1
CASSLGPNTEAFF
TGTGCCAGCAGCTTAGGGCCGAACACTGAAGCTTTCTTT
>TRBV7-6|-|-|TRBJ2-7
CASSPDWAGGEQYF
TGTGCCAGCAGCCCGGACTGGGCCGGCGGGGAGCAGTACTTC
>TRBV6-5|-|-|TRBJ1-1
CASSPDWSLNTEAFF
TGTGCCAGCAGTCCGGACTGGAGCTTGAACACTGAAGCTTTCTTT
>TRBV20-1|-|-|TRBJ2-1
CSAPLAYEQFF
TGCAGTGCACCGCTAGCGTATGAGCAGTTCTTC
>TRBV19|-|few|TRBJ2-2
CASSLVTGNTGELFF
TGTGCCAGTAGTCTCGTGACAGGGAACACCGGGGAGCTGTTTTTT
>TRBV30|-|-|TRBJ1-1
CAWSVQGWDTEAFF
TGTGCCTGGAGTGTCCAGGGGTGGGACACTGAAGCTTTCTTT
>TRBV19|-|-|TRBJ2-1
CASLGVGSSNEQFF
TGTGCCAGTTTGGGGGTCGGGAGCTCCAATGAGCAGTTCTTC
>TRBV14|-|-|TRBJ1-2
CASSQGPAGYGYTF
TGTGCCAGCAGCCAAGGCCCGGCGGGTTATGGCTACACCTTC
>TRBV9|-|-|TRBJ1-2
CASSAVGANYGYTF
TGTGCCAGCAGCGCAGTGGGAGCTAACTATGGCTACACCTTC
>TRBV19|TRBD2|-|TRBJ2-2
CASSIQPTGRSGELFF
TGTGCCAGTAGTATCCAGCCCACCGGGAGGAGCGGGGAGCTGTTTTTT